This T cell receptor beta chain came from a study of cytomegalovirus exposure and HLA in healthy donors. 13 Jbeta primers and 60 Vbeta primers were used for the PCR. Here immunoSEQ multiplex PCR was the method, and the copy in TCRdb shows in-frame clones only, minus some. This table holds about 130,000 clones, 80% found once. The CDR3 contains 16 residues. The V and J ends lost 3 bases and 3 bases, in that order; junction bases with no gene match: 8. Germline V gives CDR1 SGDLS, CDR2 YYNGEE. What was sequenced was PBMCs. The V and J genes are TRBV9 and TRBJ2-5; TRBD2 matches at 10 bases. This clonotype was sampled from a woman aged 40 to 50 in good health and CMV-seronegative. The CDR3 is CASSERLAGTKETQYF. The CDR3 coding sequence is TGTGCCAGCAGCGAGAGACTAGCGGGTACCAAAGAGACCCAGTACTTC.